Listed below are T cell receptor beta chains from one sample, sequenced in a study of blood T cell repertoires in COVID-19. Assay used: immunoSEQ multiplex PCR; TCRdb lists only in-frame clones, some missing. The table records some 400,000 clones, more than 75% of them present only once. Sequenced: peripheral blood. The receptors were gathered from a human donor with acute or convalescent COVID-19. The donor label of this sample is uncertain. Each CDR3 is given with its conserved first and last residue. D genes are given only for firm matches. Size values are once, few and many counts, or a class for expanded clones, and some rows have none.

j_call clone_size v_call d_call cdr3_aa cdr3_nt
TRBJ1-5 . TRBV19 . CASSVRGDQPQHF TGTGCCAGTAGTGTCAGGGGCGACCAGCCCCAGCATTTT
TRBJ1-4 . TRBV2 . CASSANRVTNEKLFF TGTGCCAGCAGTGCGAACAGGGTTACTAATGAAAAACTGTTTTTT
TRBJ2-2 once TRBV10-2 . CASIGRGRELFF TGCGCCAGCATAGGCAGGGGAAGGGAGCTGTTTTTT
TRBJ2-1 . TRBV24-1 . CATSDPAGEQFF TGTGCCACCAGTGATCCCGCGGGTGAGCAGTTCTTC
TRBJ1-1 once TRBV28 . CASTSGLQAFF TGTGCCAGTACATCAGGGCTCCAGGCTTTCTTT
TRBJ2-7 . TRBV20-1 . CSATSDTEQYF TGCAGTGCTACTTCAGACACTGAGCAGTACTTC
TRBJ2-5 . TRBV3-1/TRBV3-2 . CASSQAETQYF TGTGCCAGCAGCCAAGCGGAGACCCAGTACTTC
TRBJ1-2 . TRBV7-2 TRBD1 CASSKQGAQPYGYTF TGTGCCAGCAGCAAGCAGGGGGCGCAGCCCTATGGCTACACCTTC
TRBJ1-2 . TRBV5-1 TRBD1 CASSTRTGGRGYTF TGCGCCAGCAGCACAAGGACAGGGGGCCGTGGCTACACCTTC
TRBJ1-4 . TRBV18 . CASSSGSGGEKLFF TGTGCCAGCTCGTCCGGGTCTGGAGGGGAAAAACTGTTTTTT
TRBJ1-1 . TRBV19 . CASSKGTSNTEAFF TGTGCCAGTAGTAAGGGGACATCGAACACTGAAGCTTTCTTT
TRBJ1-2 . TRBV7-8 . CASSLAGAKGDGYTF TGTGCCAGCAGCTTAGCTGGGGCTAAGGGGGATGGCTACACCTTC
TRBJ2-5 . TRBV7-7 TRBD1 CASSTGQGLETQYF TGTGCCAGCAGTACGGGACAGGGGTTAGAGACCCAGTACTTC
TRBJ1-1 . TRBV15 . CATSRGGVRMRKTEAFF TGTGCCACCAGCAGAGGGGGAGTTCGGATGAGGAAGACTGAAGCTTTCTTT
TRBJ2-3 . TRBV4-2 TRBD2 CASSQDRTSGTDTQYF TGTGCCAGCAGCCAAGATCGAACTAGCGGGACAGATACGCAGTATTTT
TRBJ2-7 . TRBV6-5 TRBD1 CASEGQVYEQYF TGTGCCAGCGAGGGACAGGTCTACGAGCAGTACTTC
TRBJ1-6 . TRBV5-8 . CASSLSRDTRTLHF TGTGCCAGCAGCCTGTCCCGGGACACCCGCACCCTCCACTTT
TRBJ1-2 once TRBV5-6 . CASSQHGAYGYTF TGTGCCAGCAGCCAACACGGAGCGTATGGCTACACCTTC
TRBJ2-1 . TRBV7-9 TRBD2 CASSFRATSGRDNEQFF TGTGCCAGCAGCTTTAGAGCGACTAGCGGGAGGGACAATGAGCAGTTCTTC
TRBJ2-5 few TRBV11-2 . CASSLDHSSKGKTQYF TGTGCCAGCAGCTTAGATCACTCTAGCAAAGGGAAGACCCAGTACTTC
TRBJ2-2 . TRBV18 . CATSRLENTGELFF TGTGCCACTTCAAGACTGGAGAACACCGGGGAGCTGTTTTTT
TRBJ1-6 . TRBV2 . CASSESRRGSPLHF TGTGCCAGCAGTGAAAGCCGTAGAGGGTCACCCCTCCACTTT
TRBJ1-2 few TRBV29-1 TRBD1 CSETRTGNGYTF TGCAGCGAAACGCGGACAGGGAACGGCTACACCTTC